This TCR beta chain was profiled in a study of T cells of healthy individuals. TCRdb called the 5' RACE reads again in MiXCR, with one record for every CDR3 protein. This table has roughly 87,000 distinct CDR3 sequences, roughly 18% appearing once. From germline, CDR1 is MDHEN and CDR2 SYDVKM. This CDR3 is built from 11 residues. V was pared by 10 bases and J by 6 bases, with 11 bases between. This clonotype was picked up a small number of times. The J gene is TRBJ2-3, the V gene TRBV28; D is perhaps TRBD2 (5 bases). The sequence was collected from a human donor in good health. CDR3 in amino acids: CAIAERDTQYF. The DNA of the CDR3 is TGTGCCATCGCTGAGCGGGATACGCAGTATTTT.